What follows are 19 T cell receptor beta chains derived from one specimen sequenced in a study of blood T cell repertoires in COVID-19. Sequencing used immunoSEQ multiplex PCR; TCRdb keeps in-frame clones, though not all of them. The sample includes about 190,000 clones, roughly 84% of them seen just once. Sequencing was performed on peripheral blood. Receptors originate from a human donor in a cohort sampled during active COVID-19.

The chain has TRBV24-1 and TRBJ1-2, with D tentatively TRBD1 (6 bases). Looked up from germline, CDR1 is KGHDR and CDR2 is SFDVKD. This CDR3 comprises 13 residues. The V and J ends lost 9 bases and 7 bases respectively, with 17 bases between them. For the CDR3, the DNA is TGTGCCACCGGGGGTCGGGGGGCCTCTGGCTACACCTTC. Translating it yields CATGGRGASGYTF.

V and J are TRBV10-1 and TRBJ2-2; a weak D match, TRBD2 (5 bases). Trimming removed 7 bases from V and 6 bases from J, with 9 bases in between. This CDR3 is 12 amino acids long. The V gene's germline CDR1 is WNHNN and CDR2 SYGVQD (reference sequence). Here the CDR3 reads CASKRESGELFF. CDR3 bases: TGCGCCAGCAAAAGGGAGTCCGGGGAGCTGTTTTTT.

This chain connects TRBV9 to TRBJ2-1; D is undetermined. Germline V gene data show CDR1 as SGDLS and CDR2 as YYNGEE. The V end lost 0 bases, the J end lost 9 bases, and 4 bases lay between the germline ends. This CDR3 region has 11 residues. This CDR3 is CASSVVGEQFF. The CDR3 nucleotides are TGTGCCAGCAGCGTAGTCGGTGAGCAGTTCTTC.

The J gene is TRBJ2-6, the V gene TRBV5-1, with a tentative D call TRBD1 (5 bases). CDR3 length: 15 amino acids. Germline assignment: CDR1 SGHRS and CDR2 YFSETQ. Trimming removed 8 bases from V and 3 bases from J, with 15 bases in between. CDR3 sequence reads: CASGDSSGGANVLTF. CDR3 DNA sequence: TGCGCCAGTGGAGACAGTTCCGGTGGGGCCAACGTCCTGACTTTC.

This sequence joins TRBV27 and TRBJ2-1, with 7 bases lining up with TRBD1. V lost 6 bases to trimming and J lost 5 bases; unmatched junction nucleotides: 13. The CDR3 has 16 amino acids. Germline loops: CDR1 MNHEY, CDR2 SMNVEV (reference sequence). The CDR3 loop is CASRPRPGQINNEQFF. The CDR3 nucleotides read TGTGCCAGCAGGCCTCGACCGGGACAGATAAACAATGAGCAGTTCTTC.

The rearrangement joins TRBV6-6 to TRBJ1-2; 8 bases match TRBD1. This CDR3 has 13 residues. The germline V gene encodes CDR1 MNHNY and CDR2 SVGAGI (reference sequence). V shed 6 bases, J shed 8 bases, and the junction held 8 bases outside the gene matches. This chain's CDR3 is CASRADRVEGYTF. CDR3 sequence (DNA): TGTGCCAGCAGAGCGGACAGGGTGGAAGGCTACACCTTC.

The rearrangement joins TRBV2 to TRBJ2-6, with 8 bases matching TRBD1. After removal of 7 bases from V and 1 base from J, the junction contained 6 bases not matched to a gene. This CDR3 has 16 amino acids. Germline V gives CDR1 SNHLY, CDR2 FYNNEI. DNA for the CDR3: TGTGCCAGCAACCAGGGGGCGCGATCTGGGGCCAACGTCCTGACTTTC. This gives the protein CASNQGARSGANVLTF.

The rearrangement joins TRBV30 to TRBJ1-3; no firm D call. Trimming pared 0 bases from V and 7 bases from J, leaving 4 bases between. This CDR3 contains 11 residues. The germline gives CDR1 GTSNPN, CDR2 SVGIG (reference sequence). The CDR3 nucleotides are TGTGCCTGGAGTGTGCGGAACACCATATATTTT. This gives the protein CAWSVRNTIYF.

The rearrangement joins TRBV7-8 to TRBJ2-3; 9 bases line up with TRBD2. This CDR3 contains 20 residues. J was trimmed by 11 bases and V by 3 bases; bases with no gene match: 27. The germline V gene has CDR1 SGHVS and CDR2 FQNEAQ. The CDR3 DNA sequence: TGTGCCAGCAGCTTTTCCCCAACGGGGGCGGGGGGGTCTCCCACCGGGGTGCAGTATTTT. The encoded protein is CASSFSPTGAGGSPTGVQYF.

The CDR3 DNA sequence: TGTGCCAGCAGTAGGACAGGGGGCGCTGGGGGCTACACCTTC. It specifies CASSRTGGAGGYTF. The chain carries TRBV28 and TRBJ1-2; 11 bases agree with TRBD1. Germline CDR1 MDHEN, CDR2 SYDVKM. V gave up 5 bases and J gave up 8 bases; unmatched junction bases: 7. The CDR3 length is 14 residues.

The CDR3 nucleotides are TGTGCCTGGAGCCCTCGCATCAGATGGCAGGGCGGATTCACAGATACGCAGTATTTT. It specifies CAWSPRIRWQGGFTDTQYF. This rearrangement joins TRBV30 to TRBJ2-3; maybe TRBD1 (5 bases). V lost 3 bases and J lost 2, with 27 bases in between. The CDR3 loop spans 19 amino acids. CDR1 GTSNPN and CDR2 SVGIG come from the germline V gene (reference sequence).

V is TRBV11-3 and J is TRBJ2-1, with 7 positions matching TRBD2. CDR1 and CDR2 from the germline V gene are SGHNT and YENEEA. The CDR3 is made up of 15 amino acids. V trimming: 5 bases; J trimming: 4 bases; junction bases outside the gene matches: 8. CDR3 amino acids: CASSKSGVSYNEQFF. The CDR3 bases are TGTGCCAGCAGCAAAAGCGGGGTCTCATACAATGAGCAGTTCTTC.

This chain joins TRBV5-1 and TRBJ2-3; no clear D gene. Trimming cost V 0 bases and J 6 bases, with 11 bases left between them. The CDR3 loop spans 14 amino acids. CDR1 SGHRS and CDR2 YFSETQ come from the germline V gene. The CDR3 is CASSLGQPQDTQYF. CDR3 DNA sequence: TGCGCCAGCAGCTTGGGTCAGCCACAGGATACGCAGTATTTT.

This chain connects TRBV6-5 to TRBJ1-1; possible D gene TRBD1, 6 bases. This CDR3 spans 13 amino acids. Trimming cost V 4 bases and J 7 bases, with 13 bases left between them. The germline CDR1 and CDR2 sequences are MNHEY and SVGAGI. The CDR3, as DNA: TGTGCCAGCAGTTTCGACAGGTCCCGTGAAGCTTTCTTT. This encodes CASSFDRSREAFF.

The rearrangement links TRBV21-1 to TRBJ2-3; the DNA was not compared with TRBD1, the D call given in the table. TRBV21-1 is described as a pseudogene. The CDR3 length is 14 residues. This chain's CDR3 is CATTTQGGTDTQYF. DNA of the CDR3: TGTGCCACCACTACACAGGGAGGCACAGATACGCAGTATTTT.

V and J are TRBV5-1 and TRBJ1-2; perhaps TRBD1 as D (6 bases). CDR1 is SGHRS and CDR2 is YFSETQ in the germline V gene. V lost 0 bases to trimming and J lost 4 bases, with 13 bases between them. The CDR3 is 15 residues long. The CDR3 DNA reads as TGCGCCAGCAGCTTGGCAGGGGCGCAGAGCTATGGCTACACCTTC. As protein: CASSLAGAQSYGYTF.

The chain carries TRBV5-4 and TRBJ1-1; no clear D. The V end lost 0 bases, the J end lost 6 bases, and 9 bases lay between the germline ends. The CDR3 length is 13 residues. The germline V gene has CDR1 SGHNT and CDR2 YYREEE (reference sequence). CDR3 loop: CASSLGGRAEAFF. In DNA, the CDR3 is TGTGCCAGCAGCTTGGGAGGGAGGGCTGAAGCTTTCTTT.

This clone was found once. This chain links TRBV27 with TRBJ2-5; 8 nucleotides align to TRBD1. The germline V gene has CDR1 MNHEY and CDR2 SMNVEV (reference sequence). V shed 2 bases and J 7 bases; nucleotides not matched to a gene: 12. CDR3 length: 16 residues. The CDR3, as DNA: TGTGCCAGCAGTTTAACCCCCGGGACAGGTTCTGGGACCCAGTACTTC. This translates into CASSLTPGTGSGTQYF.

The V and J genes are TRBV4-1 and TRBJ1-5; 7 bases align to TRBD1. The germline gives CDR1 MGHRA, CDR2 YSYEKL. This CDR3 has 17 residues. Losses at the gene ends were 0 bases for V and 0 bases for J; bases not matched to a gene: 5. The CDR3 coding sequence is TGCGCCAGCAGCCAAGAAGGGACAGATTATAGCAATCAGCCCCAGCATTTT. The encoded protein is CASSQEGTDYSNQPQHF.